The T cell receptor (beta chain) described here comes from a study of blood T cell repertoires in COVID-19 (dated by TCRdb to 2018 to 2021). For context, the study as a whole: The collaborator samples originated in the United States, Italy and Spain and spanned the acute and convalescent phases of COVID-19. Subjects who had been exposed to COVID-19, were actively infected with it, or had recovered from it provided the deeply sampled blood TCRbeta repertoires that made up the dataset. The prospective study material was composed of cDNA or gDNA derived from T cells, B-cell-depleted T cells, or PBMCs. A de-identified subject ID, COVID-19 status, age in years and sex were almost always included in the sample metadata. The repertoires were made available in a free public database intended to serve as a resource for research on the immune response to SARS-CoV-2. The samples were drawn from the first 160 participants of the ongoing ImmuneRACE study and from over 950 subjects provided by 6 global collaborators. Where available, HLA class I and class II types were taken from metadata supplied by the sample provider and were not determined by assay-based typing.

Whole blood was collected in K2EDTA tubes by collaborating institutions according to the institutions' own protocols. For TCRbeta analysis, collaborator samples were shipped as frozen whole blood, as isolated PBMCs, or as DNA extracted from either sample type. Trimming accounts for 3 bases at V and 4 bases at J, while the number of junction bases matched to no gene is 6. Measured from the cysteine to the phenylalanine, the CDR3 is 16 residues long. Here the CDR3 DNA is all that survives: 48 bases in frame from base 1. The germline V gene supplies CDR1 SGDLS and CDR2 YYNGEE. Summary of the overall study and its limitations: The amount of clinical and demographic metadata varied by source and participant and was provided uncurated.

Regarding this clone: Which antigen it targets is not known. No base-level quality is on record; no much larger clone is a single base apart.

TCRbeta CDR3 regions were amplified from genomic DNA using the immunoSEQ Assay, a bias-controlled multiplex PCR. The published analysis was carried out like this. The number of nucleated cells in each sample was estimated by amplification of reference gene primers within the assay. Sequence reads were collapsed and filtered to measure the absolute abundance of every unique TCRbeta CDR3 rearrangement. For each sample, productive Simpson clonality was calculated by taking the square root of Simpson's diversity index across productive rearrangements. TCRdb mirrors the immuneACCESS table, restricted to in-frame sequences. Some clones are absent from its copies; in checked studies, under half trace to an unresolved V gene, and the reason for the others is unknown. V and J calls plus clone size are reproduced from that table; the DNA served to infer D and trimming. In all, the sample holds about 260,000 clones, and approximately 88% of those were seen once. The ten largest make up approximately 0.7% of the sample.

This sequence originates from a human donor in a cohort sampled during active COVID-19. The rearrangement joined TRBV9 to TRBJ2-7; 14 of the junction bases match TRBD2. Material for sequencing was peripheral blood. The CDR3 sequence is CASSAGLAGDGYEQYF. The DNA is as follows: TGTGCCAGCAGCGCGGGACTAGCGGGAGATGGTTACGAGCAGTACTTC.